A selection of T cell receptor beta chains follows, all from one sample in a study of blood T cell repertoires in COVID-19. Clones were read by immunoSEQ multiplex PCR, and TCRdb kept only the in-frame ones, dropping some. Found here are about 180,000 clones, around 86% of them singletons; the top ten hold roughly 8.7%. Material: peripheral blood. Receptors originate from a man in his fifties with active or convalescent COVID-19. CDR3s include the opening cysteine and the closing phenylalanine or tryptophan. Each record gives: CDR3 length, J gene, clone size, D gene, V gene, CDR3 protein, CDR3 DNA. D genes are given only for firm matches. Part of the rows lack a size; the others show once, few, many or a class for expanded clones.

18 | TRBJ2-3 | . | TRBD2 | TRBV4-3 | CASSFGTSGGTSTDTQYF | TGCGCCAGCAGTTTCGGGACTAGCGGGGGTACTAGCACAGATACGCAGTATTTT
15 | TRBJ2-6 | . | TRBD1 | TRBV7-2 | CASSSRGHGANVLTF | TGTGCCAGCAGCTCCAGGGGGCACGGGGCCAACGTCCTGACTTTC
12 | TRBJ2-2 | . | . | TRBV7-3 | CASRKGEGELFF | TGTGCCAGCAGGAAGGGGGAAGGGGAGCTGTTTTTT
14 | TRBJ1-1 | . | . | TRBV20-1 | CSASKRRGDTEAFF | TGCAGTGCTAGTAAGAGGCGGGGGGACACTGAAGCTTTCTTT
15 | TRBJ2-7 | . | TRBD2 | TRBV10-2 | CASSERLADYYEQYF | TGCGCCAGCAGTGAGAGGCTAGCGGACTACTACGAGCAGTACTTC
15 | TRBJ2-5 | . | TRBD1 | TRBV24-1 | CATSPTQGNQETQYF | TGTGCCACCAGCCCAACACAGGGGAACCAAGAGACCCAGTACTTC
15 | TRBJ1-5 | . | TRBD1 | TRBV18 | CASSPRQGGNQPQHF | TGTGCCAGCTCACCCCGACAGGGAGGTAATCAGCCCCAGCATTTT
14 | TRBJ1-3 | . | . | TRBV19 | CASNDQSGGNTIYF | TGTGCCAGTAACGATCAATCGGGAGGAAACACCATATATTTT
13 | TRBJ1-2 | . | TRBD1 | TRBV28 | CASSLVQGGGYTF | TGTGCCAGCAGTTTGGTACAGGGGGGGGGCTACACCTTC
18 | TRBJ1-6 | . | TRBD1 | TRBV5-1 | CASSSQTSGTGSNSPLHF | TGCGCCAGCAGTTCCCAAACATCTGGGACAGGGAGCAATTCACCCCTCCACTTT
14 | TRBJ1-5 | . | . | TRBV6-6 | CASNRQISNQPQHF | TGTGCCAGCAACAGACAGATTAGCAATCAGCCCCAGCATTTT
15 | TRBJ1-3 | . | . | TRBV5-1 | CASSLSGITGNTIYF | TGCGCCAGCAGCTTGTCAGGGATCACTGGAAACACCATATATTTT
17 | TRBJ1-2 | . | . | TRBV3-1/TRBV3-2 | CASSQLNRQALNYGYTF | TGTGCCAGCAGCCAACTTAACCGACAGGCCCTAAACTATGGCTACACCTTC
13 | TRBJ1-6 | . | TRBD1 | TRBV29-1 | CSVETGANSPLHF | TGCAGCGTTGAGACAGGGGCTAATTCACCCCTCCACTTT
13 | TRBJ2-2 | . | . | TRBV2 | CASNVQNTGELFF | TGTGCCAGCAATGTACAGAACACCGGGGAGCTGTTTTTT
15 | TRBJ2-1 | . | . | TRBV30 | CAWSVPGSSYNEQFF | TGTGCCTGGAGTGTACCCGGGAGCTCCTACAATGAGCAGTTCTTC
16 | TRBJ1-4 | . | . | TRBV4-1 | CASSQDLQGTNEKLFF | TGCGCCAGCAGCCAAGATTTACAGGGAACTAATGAAAAACTGTTTTTT
14 | TRBJ2-3 | . | . | TRBV19 | CASSIGSSTDTQYF | TGTGCCAGTAGTATTGGCTCTAGCACAGATACGCAGTATTTT
13 | TRBJ1-2 | . | . | TRBV2 | CATTQLTNYGYTF | TGTGCCACCACACAGCTAACTAACTATGGCTACACCTTC
17 | TRBJ1-5 | . | TRBD1 | TRBV11-2 | CASSLAAGTGGDQPQHF | TGTGCCAGCAGCTTAGCCGCCGGGACAGGGGGCGATCAGCCCCAGCATTTT
16 | TRBJ2-2 | few | . | TRBV9 | CASSVAGGLGTGELFF | TGTGCCAGCAGCGTAGCTGGGGGGTTGGGCACCGGGGAGCTGTTTTTT
16 | TRBJ2-2 | . | . | TRBV9 | CASSVDAGINTGELFF | TGTGCCAGCAGCGTAGACGCAGGGATCAACACCGGGGAGCTGTTTTTT
12 | TRBJ2-7 | . | . | TRBV2 | CASTIGSDEQYF | TGTGCCAGCACGATCGGGAGTGACGAGCAGTACTTC
17 | TRBJ2-3 | . | . | TRBV7-3 | CASSFSGPGQTADTQYF | TGTGCCAGCAGCTTCAGTGGCCCGGGACAAACAGCAGATACGCAGTATTTT
13 | TRBJ2-1 | . | . | TRBV5-1 | CASSLARDYEQFF | TGCGCCAGCAGCTTGGCCAGGGACTATGAGCAGTTCTTC
15 | TRBJ2-1 | . | TRBD2 | TRBV28 | CASSLSGGGYNEQFF | TGTGCCAGCAGTCTAAGCGGGGGGGGCTACAATGAGCAGTTCTTC
16 | TRBJ1-4 | . | TRBD1 | TRBV4-1 | CASSQGPGTAPEKLFF | TGCGCCAGCAGCCAAGGCCCTGGGACAGCCCCTGAAAAACTGTTTTTT
16 | TRBJ2-5 | . | TRBD1 | TRBV28 | CASSIVGTADQETQYF | TGTGCCAGCAGTATCGTCGGGACAGCCGATCAAGAGACCCAGTACTTC
11 | TRBJ2-7 | few | . | TRBV7-9 | CASSFNYEQYF | TGTGCCAGCAGCTTCAACTACGAGCAGTACTTC
15 | TRBJ2-4 | . | TRBD2 | TRBV5-1 | CASSPPGGDKNIQYF | TGCGCCAGCAGCCCCCCGGGAGGGGACAAAAACATTCAGTACTTC
16 | TRBJ1-4 | . | . | TRBV6-1 | CASSDRGGALLEKLFF | TGTGCCAGCAGTGATAGGGGGGGGGCGCTGCTTGAAAAACTGTTTTTT
11 | TRBJ1-1 | . | . | TRBV29-1 | CSVDRAGGAFF | TGCAGCGTTGACAGGGCGGGAGGGGCTTTCTTT
15 | TRBJ1-2 | . | TRBD1 | TRBV4-1 | CASSHPAGGKNGYTF | TGCGCCAGCAGCCACCCGGCAGGGGGCAAGAATGGCTACACCTTC
13 | TRBJ2-1 | . | . | TRBV27 | CASREWTSNEQFF | TGTGCCAGCAGGGAGTGGACTTCCAATGAGCAGTTCTTC
17 | TRBJ1-1 | few | . | TRBV5-1 | CASSLAGGAISHTEAFF | TGCGCCAGCAGCTTGGCCGGGGGGGCCATTTCGCACACTGAAGCTTTCTTT
14 | TRBJ1-1 | . | . | TRBV11-2 | CASSPGHQNTEAFF | TGTGCCAGCAGCCCAGGACACCAGAACACTGAAGCTTTCTTT
15 | TRBJ2-2 | . | TRBD2 | TRBV2 | CASTPGLGNTGELFF | TGTGCCAGCACCCCGGGACTAGGGAACACCGGGGAGCTGTTTTTT
14 | TRBJ2-7 | . | TRBD1 | TRBV5-1 | CASSRDVGQYEQYF | TGCGCCAGCAGCAGAGACGTGGGACAGTACGAGCAGTACTTC
16 | TRBJ2-3 | . | TRBD2 | TRBV14 | CASSLGLAGVGDTQYF | TGTGCCAGCAGCCTGGGACTAGCGGGAGTTGGAGATACGCAGTATTTT
16 | TRBJ1-2 | . | TRBD1 | TRBV7-9 | CASSLELGTGGSGYTF | TGTGCCAGCAGCTTAGAGCTCGGGACAGGGGGCAGTGGCTACACCTTC
15 | TRBJ1-5 | . | . | TRBV15 | CATSRDRQSNQPQHF | TGTGCCACCAGCAGAGATAGACAGAGCAATCAGCCCCAGCATTTT
12 | TRBJ2-3 | . | . | TRBV5-1 | CASSLIQDTQYF | TGCGCCAGCAGCTTAATCCAAGATACGCAGTATTTT
14 | TRBJ2-1 | . | . | TRBV24-1 | CATSASTIYNEQFF | TGTGCCACCAGTGCCTCGACAATTTACAATGAGCAGTTCTTC
13 | TRBJ1-2 | . | TRBD1 | TRBV19 | CASSRQGVYGYTF | TGTGCCAGTAGTAGACAGGGGGTCTATGGCTACACCTTC
16 | TRBJ1-2 | few | . | TRBV3-1/TRBV3-2 | CASSQVASAGRNGYTF | TGTGCCAGCAGCCAAGTGGCCTCGGCGGGGCGGAATGGCTACACCTTC
13 | TRBJ1-6 | . | TRBD1 | TRBV5-1 | CASRDRGYSPLHF | TGCGCCAGTCGGGACAGGGGGTATTCACCCCTCCACTTT
15 | TRBJ2-2 | . | TRBD1 | TRBV29-1 | CSASPDRGSTGELFF | TGCAGCGCCTCTCCGGACAGGGGGAGTACCGGGGAGCTGTTTTTT
14 | TRBJ1-1 | . | . | TRBV14 | CASSQDFAPGELYF | TGTGCCAGCAGCCAAGATTTCGCCCCGGGAGAGCTCTACTTT
17 | TRBJ1-4 | . | . | TRBV18 | CASSPRGGKATNEKLFF | TGTGCCAGCTCACCACGGGGCGGAAAAGCAACTAATGAAAAACTGTTTTTT
14 | TRBJ1-5 | . | TRBD1 | TRBV18 | CASSPGQVNQPQHF | TGTGCCAGCTCACCCGGACAGGTCAATCAGCCCCAGCATTTT
15 | TRBJ2-1 | . | TRBD2 | TRBV30 | CAWSLGLAGVSEQFF | TGTGCCTGGAGCCTTGGACTAGCGGGAGTTAGTGAGCAGTTCTTC
12 | TRBJ2-3 | few | . | TRBV11-3 | CASSLGEYTQYF | TGTGCCAGCAGCTTAGGGGAGTATACGCAGTATTTT
14 | TRBJ1-1 | . | . | TRBV6-5 | CASSLTLTGNEAFF | TGTGCCAGCAGTCTCACGTTGACGGGGAATGAAGCTTTCTTT